The source of this T cell receptor (beta chain) is a study of T cells in Graves' hyperthyroidism and ophthalmopathy (dated by TCRdb to the late 2010s). As for the study more broadly: Peripheral blood was sampled at the time of initial diagnosis, prior to any treatment. A discovery cohort of around 100 patients, approximately 44 with Graves' ophthalmopathy and under 60 with stable Graves' hyperthyroidism, was used to find distinguishing TCR V-J signatures. The study also compared thyroid tissue and blood T-cell repertoires from several Graves' hyperthyroidism patients. The approximately 98 discovery patients were randomly divided into training and test sets at a 7:3 ratio. After blood sampling, hyperthyroidism patients were treated with methimazole at a starting dose of 30 mg daily, and ophthalmopathy patients were treated with high-dose intravenous methylprednisolone. According to the paper, TCR Vbeta CDR3 sequencing was carried out on some 140 peripheral blood samples, which came from 40 to 45 ophthalmopathy, around 74 hyperthyroidism and approximately 17 progressor patients. Prospective prediction of ophthalmopathy was tested in an independent validation cohort consisting of some 19 hyperthyroidism patients and more than 15 patients who later progressed to ophthalmopathy. Results and caveats for the whole study, not just this receptor: Ophthalmopathy was separated from stable hyperthyroidism by a 13 V-J signature model, with about 86% sensitivity and 81% to 82% specificity obtained in cross-validation and 80%/75% obtained in testing. During validation, the model predicted progression to ophthalmopathy a median of approximately 6 months ahead of onset, with around 71% sensitivity and 72% to 80% specificity. Most expanded thyroid clonotypes (frequency above 0.001) were also detected in blood, a finding suggesting that blood repertoires may reflect thyroid immune responses. Sample size was not statistically predetermined, and investigators were not blinded to group allocation.

Trimming accounts for 1 base at V and 5 bases at J, while the number of junction bases matched to no gene is 17. The cysteine opens and the phenylalanine closes a CDR3 of 20 amino acids. Only the CDR3 DNA is retained, 60 bases long and in frame from the first base. From a lookup of the germline V gene, CDR1 and CDR2 are SGHNT and YENEEA. Graves' hyperthyroidism was defined as stable when no progression to ophthalmopathy occurred over 18 months of follow-up. The hyperthyroidism patients were between 18 and 65 years old and newly diagnosed, with a disease duration of less than 2 months. The study excluded patients with uncontrolled infections, other autoimmune diseases, pregnancy or lactation. Diagnoses were established on the basis of clinical symptoms, serum thyroxine and TRAb, thyroid ultrasound, and orbital computed tomography. PBMCs were isolated from 7.5 to 10 ml of fresh peripheral blood by Ficoll-Paque density gradient centrifugation. Total RNA was extracted using Trizol reagent, and RNA quality was assessed on an Agilent 2100 Bioanalyzer.

This clonotype has a count of ten or more. Its antigen is not yet known. The input lacks base qualities; no much larger clone sits a single base away. TCR beta CDR3 regions were amplified from RNA transcripts. For the first round of RT-PCR on the TCR CDR3, the HTBI primer set was used together with the Qiagen OneStep RT-PCR kit. The libraries were constructed in a second round of multiplex PCR and then size-selected and purified. Sequencing of the libraries was done on an Illumina HiSeq2000 using paired-end 100 bp reads. Processing in the source paper ran as follows. SOAPnuke was used to process the raw data, with reads discarded if the reads contained adapters or uncalled bases, had a mean Phred below 15, or lacked an exact constant-primer or identifier match. COPE v1.2.5 was used to merge high-quality paired reads, and clonotypes were defined as unique nucleotide sequences. Clonotypes were aligned to IMGT TRBV, TRBD and TRBJ reference segments using MiTCR v1.1. The analysis was restricted to V-J combinations with a frequency above 0.0001, which together covered 99.2% of the repertoires. A TCS score was defined as the ratio of F50 (clonal expansion) to E x V (chaos), with BLOSUM62-based TCRdist applied between CDR3 peptides within each V-J. Welch's t-statistics and random forest reduced around 550 V-J features to fewer than 15, which were used in a naive Bayes classifier (R e1071). The public reads were reprocessed in TCRdb via fastp at Q25 and MiXCR, keeping in-frame beta chains. Rows merge per CDR3 protein into single entries with the most common DNA and genes. The V and J calls follow TCRdb's processing rather than the paper's. Within this sample are 600,000 to 650,000 distinct CDR3 sequences, with around 15% of them counted one time only. The ten top clones hold around 4% of the sample.

The clonotype comes from a woman aged 30 to 39 with Graves' hyperthyroidism. The chain uses TRBV11-3 and TRBJ2-1, with 10 bases matching TRBD2. The specimen was blood. The CDR3 region: CASSLVPLPLLAGRNNEQFF. The DNA is TGTGCCAGCAGCTTAGTTCCCCTCCCTCTACTAGCGGGACGGAACAATGAGCAGTTCTTC.